The following is a T cell receptor (beta chain) sequence with its context. This specimen comes from a study of shared clonotypes between healthy human individuals. Trimming removed 3 bases from V and 2 bases from J; junction bases left unmatched: 5. The V gene's germline CDR1 is SGHNT and CDR2 YYREEE (reference sequence). This CDR3 spans 15 amino acids. The data were produced by immunoSEQ multiplex PCR, yet TCRdb's version contains in-frame clones alone and is incomplete. The table has some 1.1 million clones, around three quarters seen once. The rearrangement joins TRBV5-4 to TRBJ2-3; 8 nucleotides agree with TRBD1. The TCR originated in a man aged 18 to 30 in good health. Some clones in this sample may be carry-over from other donors' samples. The source material was memory CD4+ T cells from PBMCs. Subset: CD45RA-negative fraction. CDR3 DNA: TGTGCCAGCAGCTCGGACAGGGTGAACACAGATACGCAGTATTTT. Its protein product is CASSSDRVNTDTQYF.